This is a list of T cell receptor beta chains from one sample in a study of cytomegalovirus exposure and HLA in healthy donors. The data were produced by immunoSEQ multiplex PCR, yet TCRdb's version contains in-frame clones alone and is incomplete. The table records approximately 93,000 clones, over 55% of them present only once. The sequencing sample was made of PBMCs. The receptors originated from a boy between 10 and 17 years old in good health and CMV-seropositive. CDR3s include the opening cysteine and the closing phenylalanine or tryptophan. The D gene is left open where the match is weak. Only part of the rows carry a size: once, few, many, or a class if the clone is expanded.

.	TRBV4-2	TRBJ1-2	.	15	CASSPAVDSVIGPSF	TGTGCCAGCAGCCCGGCCGTCGACAGCGTCATTGGGCCTTCCTTC
.	TRBV6-5	TRBJ2-3	.	16	CASSYQGWAEGDTQYF	TGTGCCAGCAGTTACCAGGGGTGGGCAGAGGGAGATACGCAGTATTTT
.	TRBV6-6	TRBJ2-1	.	12	CASSYSFREQFF	TGTGCCAGCAGTTACTCGTTCCGGGAGCAGTTCTTC
TRBD2	TRBV6-1	TRBJ2-7	once	18	CASSAVWLAGGHRYEQYF	TGTGCCAGCAGTGCGGTTTGGCTAGCGGGGGGCCACAGATACGAGCAGTACTTC
.	TRBV7-9	TRBJ2-1	.	14	CASSKEGSYNEQFF	TGTGCCAGCAGTAAGGAGGGTTCCTACAATGAGCAGTTCTTC
.	TRBV5-6	TRBJ2-1	few	11	CASSFGSEQFF	TGTGCCAGCAGCTTCGGGAGCGAGCAGTTCTTC
TRBD1	TRBV5-1	TRBJ1-1	.	14	CASSRDRADTEAFF	TGCGCCAGCAGCCGGGACAGGGCCGACACTGAAGCTTTCTTT
TRBD2	TRBV7-2	TRBJ2-7	.	17	CASSLRASGSRPYEQYF	TGTGCCAGCAGCTTAAGGGCTAGCGGGAGTAGGCCCTACGAGCAGTACTTC
TRBD1	TRBV6-5	TRBJ2-7	few	16	CASSYSLTGATYEQYF	TGTGCCAGCAGTTACTCCTTGACAGGGGCGACCTACGAGCAGTACTTC
.	TRBV5-4	TRBJ1-2	.	13	CASSSEAGDGYTF	TGTGCCAGCAGCTCGGAGGCAGGTGATGGCTACACCTTC
.	TRBV20-1	TRBJ2-7	.	11	CSVIGDHEQYF	TGCAGTGTTATAGGGGATCACGAGCAGTACTTC
TRBD1	TRBV19	TRBJ2-2	once	16	CASTMRLGGSTGELFF	TGTGCCAGTACTATGAGGTTAGGGGGCAGCACCGGGGAGCTGTTTTTT
.	TRBV29-1	TRBJ1-2	few	12	CSVVQGLGGYTF	TGCAGCGTTGTTCAGGGCTTAGGTGGCTACACCTTC
.	TRBV28	TRBJ2-7	.	14	CASKVGGSSYEQYF	TGTGCCAGCAAAGTCGGGGGTAGCTCCTACGAGCAGTACTTC
TRBD2	TRBV2	TRBJ2-2	once	15	CASSESGGGIGELFF	TGTGCCAGCAGTGAATCGGGGGGAGGAATCGGGGAGCTGTTTTTT
.	TRBV27	TRBJ2-7	once	12	CASSLISYEQYF	TGTGCCAGCAGTTTAATATCCTACGAGCAGTACTTC
TRBD2	TRBV27	TRBJ2-7	.	14	CASSRLAGVEEQYF	TGTGCCAGCAGCCGACTAGCGGGAGTGGAGGAGCAGTACTTC
.	TRBV4-1	TRBJ2-6	.	15	CASSQDLQSSNVLTF	TGCGCCAGCAGCCAAGATTTACAGAGTAGCAACGTCCTGACTTTC
.	TRBV19	TRBJ1-2	.	12	CASSSPSYGYTF	TGTGCCAGTAGTTCCCCTTCCTATGGCTACACCTTC
.	TRBV27	TRBJ2-7	.	12	CASGIPYGKQYF	TGTGCCAGCGGGATCCCCTACGGGAAGCAGTACTTC
.	TRBV9	TRBJ2-3	.	15	CASSVGGRETDTQYF	TGTGCCAGCAGCGTAGGTGGCAGGGAAACAGATACGCAGTATTTT
.	TRBV7-7	TRBJ2-5	.	13	CASSLALQETQYF	TGTGCCAGCAGCTTAGCCTTACAAGAGACCCAGTACTTC
.	TRBV19	TRBJ2-1	.	17	CASSITRRAANYNEQFF	TGTGCCAGTAGTATAACGCGGCGAGCGGCAAATTACAATGAGCAGTTCTTC
TRBD1	TRBV27	TRBJ1-2	.	14	CASRSQGATYGYTF	TGTGCCAGCCGAAGCCAGGGGGCCACCTATGGCTACACCTTC
.	TRBV4-3	TRBJ1-1	.	14	CASSQAPRNTEAFF	TGCGCCAGCAGCCAAGCGCCGAGGAACACTGAAGCTTTCTTT
.	TRBV7-2	TRBJ1-1	.	15	CASSRPAGPYTEAFF	TGTGCCAGCAGCCGCCCCGCGGGGCCCTACACTGAAGCTTTCTTT
TRBD1	TRBV7-2	TRBJ2-7	.	14	CASSLNRGSYEQYF	TGTGCCAGCAGCTTGAACAGGGGCTCCTACGAGCAGTACTTC
TRBD1	TRBV7-6	TRBJ2-7	.	14	CASSAGTGIYEQYF	TGTGCCAGCAGCGCCGGGACAGGGATCTACGAGCAGTACTTC
TRBD1	TRBV7-2	TRBJ2-5	.	16	CASSLFARGRRETQYF	TGTGCCAGCAGCTTATTTGCCAGGGGGCGCCGGGAGACCCAGTACTTC
TRBD2	TRBV28	TRBJ2-4	few	16	CASSPGLAGAKNIQYF	TGTGCCAGCAGTCCGGGACTAGCGGGAGCCAAAAACATTCAGTACTTC
.	TRBV29-1	TRBJ1-1	.	13	CSGTDSSNTEAFF	TGCAGCGGGACAGACAGCTCAAACACTGAAGCTTTCTTT
.	TRBV5-1	TRBJ1-2	.	15	CASSLTAGLAGGYTF	TGCGCCAGCAGCTTGACTGCGGGTTTGGCGGGTGGCTACACCTTC
.	TRBV19	TRBJ2-5	.	14	CASSISTVSETQYF	TGTGCCAGTAGTATATCGACAGTTAGCGAGACCCAGTACTTC
.	TRBV16	TRBJ2-1	few	15	CASSLSRTPYNEQFF	TGTGCCAGCAGCCTAAGTAGGACACCCTACAATGAGCAGTTCTTC
TRBD1	TRBV6-1	TRBJ2-2	few	16	CASSERTGGAPGELFF	TGTGCCAGCAGTGAACGGACAGGGGGCGCCCCCGGGGAGCTGTTTTTT
.	TRBV5-1	TRBJ2-7	.	15	CASSGVGGGLDEQYF	TGCGCCAGCAGCGGCGTTGGGGGGGGGCTGGACGAGCAGTACTTC
TRBD2	TRBV5-1	TRBJ2-3	.	18	CASSFGALAGGITDTQYF	TGCGCCAGCAGCTTCGGGGCACTAGCGGGAGGGATTACAGATACGCAGTATTTT
.	TRBV14	TRBJ1-1	.	16	CASSQDLGVKNTEAFF	TGTGCCAGCAGCCAAGATCTCGGGGTTAAGAACACTGAAGCTTTCTTT
.	TRBV6-5	TRBJ1-1	.	14	CASGQRRGATEAFF	TGTGCCAGCGGACAGAGAAGAGGGGCCACTGAAGCTTTCTTT
TRBD1	TRBV25-1	TRBJ2-7	.	13	CASGTAASYEQYF	TGTGCCAGCGGGACAGCGGCCTCCTACGAGCAGTACTTC
.	TRBV7-3	TRBJ2-5	.	17	CASSLTLPQGDQETQYF	TGTGCCAGCAGCTTAACGCTACCACAGGGCGACCAAGAGACCCAGTACTTC
TRBD1	TRBV18	TRBJ1-3	.	17	CASSPLTGGGSGNTIYF	TGTGCCAGCTCACCACTCACAGGGGGCGGCTCTGGAAACACCATATATTTT
TRBD1	TRBV18	TRBJ2-5	.	15	CASSPLGGRQETQYF	TGTGCCAGCTCACCGCTAGGGGGCAGACAAGAGACCCAGTACTTC
TRBD1	TRBV27	TRBJ1-1	.	15	CASSLLSGTGIEAFF	TGTGCCAGCAGTTTACTTAGTGGGACAGGGATTGAAGCTTTCTTT
TRBD1	TRBV18	TRBJ1-4	.	16	CASSPGTGVHNEKLFF	TGTGCCAGCTCCCCAGGGACAGGGGTGCATAATGAAAAACTGTTTTTT
.	TRBV19	TRBJ1-1	once	16	CASSIDGRVANTEAFF	TGTGCCAGTAGTATAGATGGTCGTGTGGCGAACACTGAAGCTTTCTTT
TRBD1	TRBV10-1	TRBJ2-3	.	16	CASSESRQGAGDTQYF	TGCGCCAGCAGTGAGTCAAGACAGGGGGCAGGAGATACGCAGTATTTT
.	TRBV30	TRBJ2-7	.	15	CAWSEPGQIKYEQYF	TGTGCCTGGAGCGAGCCCGGACAAATCAAATACGAGCAGTACTTC
.	TRBV6-1	TRBJ1-5	few	13	CASSQDSNQPQHF	TGTGCCAGCAGTCAGGATAGCAATCAGCCCCAGCATTTT
.	TRBV7-9	TRBJ1-2	.	14	CASSLRIEGSGYTF	TGTGCCAGCAGCTTAAGGATTGAGGGATCTGGCTACACCTTC
TRBD1	TRBV4-2	TRBJ1-1	.	16	CASSQDRDRAIVEAFF	TGTGCCAGCAGCCAAGACCGGGACAGGGCTATTGTTGAAGCTTTCTTT
TRBD2	TRBV4-2	TRBJ2-2	.	17	CASSQLRTSENTGELFF	TGTGCCAGCAGCCAACTCAGGACTAGCGAGAACACCGGGGAGCTGTTTTTT
TRBD1	TRBV28	TRBJ2-7	few	14	CASRTPQGDYEQYF	TGTGCCAGCAGAACCCCCCAGGGGGACTACGAGCAGTACTTC